This entry describes one TCR beta chain. What it binds is unknown. The sample comes from a study of cytomegalovirus exposure and HLA in healthy donors. Overall study findings and caveats: Several of the most significant clusters were apparently associated with common viral pathogens in a later analysis. Rarity held for most TCR sequences, but there were some public TCRs that occurred in many donors. For most TCR beta V segments, an earlier analysis put the productive rate at about 87% or about 30% of the time.

CDR3 length: 14 residues. Trimming removed 3 bases from V and 3 bases from J; junction bases left unmatched: 2. CDR1 is MDHEN and CDR2 is SYDVKM in the germline V gene. 60 Vbeta and 13 Jbeta primers were used in PCR. Measured with immunoSEQ multiplex PCR; TCRdb has only the in-frame clones, and not every one. The sample carries about 130,000 clones, more than 80% recorded once. Whereas donors were nominally healthy upon sampling, unrecorded immune exposures were probable. V usage is TRBV28 and J usage is TRBJ1-5; TRBD1 matches 7 bases. The TCR was taken from a woman in her twenties or thirties in good health and CMV-seropositive. The sequencing input was PBMCs. The CDR3 sequence: CASSLTGNNQPQHF. CDR3 DNA sequence: TGTGCCAGCAGTTTGACAGGGAACAATCAGCCCCAGCATTTT.